This paragraph reports one TCR beta chain. The antigen remains undetermined. CDR1 and CDR2 (germline): SGHTA, FQGNSA. The V gene end was trimmed by 6 bases and the J gene end by 6 bases; junction bases not matched to a gene: 5. This CDR3 spans 15 amino acids. Documented time point: about 6 months of natalizumab therapy. This sample is drawn from a study of multiple sclerosis patients with progressive multifocal leukoencephalopathy. Study-level results: At PML onset, no shared TRBV or TRBJ gene usage was seen. Most PML patients had lower entropy, suggesting less diverse TRB repertoires. Whether JC virus or general immunocompromise explains the findings remained unclear.

Each PCR contained spiked synthetic TR CDR3 controls spanning every V-J pairing. Repertoires were generated with immunoSEQ multiplex PCR, while TCRdb's copy carries only in-frame clones and drops some. The sample lists 29,000 or so clones, 89% occurring once. The clonotype originates from a human donor with multiple sclerosis. This rearrangement joins TRBV7-2 to TRBJ2-1, with 13 bases lining up with TRBD2. Sequencing used PBMCs, obtained from a patient treated with natalizumab. CDR3 sequence reads: CASRSTSGRINEQFF. In DNA, the CDR3 is TGTGCCAGCAGGTCGACTAGCGGGAGGATCAATGAGCAGTTCTTC.